This passage covers 6 T cell receptor beta chains from one sample sequenced in a study of blood T cell repertoires in COVID-19. The assay was immunoSEQ multiplex PCR, and TCRdb's table has in-frame clones only and misses some. Of about 55,000 clones listed, 80% to 95% are singletons. The material sequenced was peripheral blood. All receptors derive from an elderly man with acute or convalescent COVID-19.

The gene calls are TRBV3-1 (or the pseudogene TRBV3-2) and TRBJ2-5, with 11 nucleotides matching TRBD2. V shed 2 bases, J shed 4 bases, and the junction held 15 bases outside the gene matches. Per germline, CDR1 LGHDT and CDR2 YNNKEL (reference sequence). The CDR3 has 19 residues. In DNA, the CDR3 is TGTGCCAGCAGCCAACACGGGACTAGCGGCCCGAATAGAATAGAGACCCAGTACTTC. Its translation is CASSQHGTSGPNRIETQYF.

The count of this clone is one. The genes are TRBV6-4 and TRBJ1-3; TRBD1 matches 7 bases. The CDR3 consists of 15 residues. J lost 2 bases, V lost 6 bases, and 7 bases had no gene match. The germline V gene has CDR1 MRHNA and CDR2 SNTAGT. The DNA of the CDR3 is TGTGCCAGCAGGCTAACAGGGGTCGCTGGAAACACCATATATTTT. It codes for CASRLTGVAGNTIYF.

The chain recombines TRBV6-5 with TRBJ2-1, with D perhaps matching TRBD2 (5 bases). Germline loops: CDR1 MNHEY, CDR2 SVGAGI. The V gene lost 6 bases and the J gene lost 9 bases, with 18 bases spanning the gap. The CDR3 is 14 amino acids. As DNA, the CDR3 is TGTGCCAGCAGCCCCGCCGGGGAAAGGAGTGAGCAGTTCTTC. Protein sequence: CASSPAGERSEQFF.

J is TRBJ2-3 and V is TRBV18; unclear D gene. Trimming took 3 bases from V and 5 from J, leaving 9 bases between them. The CDR3 totals 13 residues. Germline V gives CDR1 KGHSH, CDR2 LQKENI. The chain's CDR3 is CASSPVMRDTQYF. The CDR3 DNA is TGTGCCAGCTCACCGGTGATGCGAGATACGCAGTATTTT.

The gene calls are TRBV3-1 (or the pseudogene TRBV3-2) and TRBJ2-1; TRBD2 agrees at 13 bases. Germline V gene lookup returns CDR1 LGHDT and CDR2 YNNKEL (reference sequence). The CDR3 is 17 residues long. Losses at the gene ends were 4 bases for V and 3 bases for J; bases not matched to a gene: 6. The CDR3 DNA reads as TGTGCCAGCAGCCTACGGACTAGCGGGGGCAGCTACAATGAGCAGTTCTTC. It yields the protein CASSLRTSGGSYNEQFF.

The chain is built from TRBV9 and TRBJ1-6, with a tentative D call TRBD1 (5 bases). Per germline, CDR1 SGDLS and CDR2 YYNGEE. This CDR3 is 14 amino acids long. Trimming took 3 bases from V and 9 from J, leaving 13 bases between them. The CDR3, as DNA: TGTGCCAGCAGCGCCGGGCCGGGGGGTTCACCCCTCCACTTT. Translating gives CASSAGPGGSPLHF.